One sample yielded the 31 T cell receptor beta chains listed below, sequenced in a study of identical twins. TCRdb independently ran MiXCR on the 5' RACE reads; one entry per CDR3 protein. The sample comprises hundreds of thousands of distinct CDR3 sequences, 12% of which are singletons, and 7.2% rests with the top ten. These data were also reused for a study on yellow fever vaccine responses in identical twins.

The sequenced sample was CD8+ T cells sorted from blood. The receptor source for this set is a woman aged 18-29 years in good health.

In its sample, this clonotype was seen a few times. The chain recombines TRBV5-6 with TRBJ2-7; a possible D gene is TRBD2 (6 bases). CDR1 and CDR2 (germline): SGHDT, YYEEEE. V dropped 3 bases and J dropped 2 bases, with 12 bases sitting between them. CDR3 length equals 14 residues. The CDR3 nucleotides read TGTGCCAGCAGCTCCCGAGGGAGGACCTACGAGCAGTACTTC. Translating it yields CASSSRGRTYEQYF.

The chain uses TRBV28 and TRBJ2-1; 9 bases are a match to TRBD2. Unmatched junction bases numbered 1, after V lost 4 bases and J lost 3 bases. Germline V lookup: CDR1 MDHEN, CDR2 SYDVKM. CDR3 size: 14 residues. This CDR3 is CASSWTSDYNEQFF. CDR3 coding DNA: TGTGCCAGCAGTTGGACTAGCGACTACAATGAGCAGTTCTTC.

This chain joins TRBV20-1 and TRBJ2-5; 9 bases align to TRBD2. Unmatched junction bases numbered 14, after V lost 1 base and J lost 5 bases. The germline CDR1 and CDR2 sequences are DFQATT and SNEGSKA (reference sequence). The CDR3 extends over 17 amino acids. CDR3 bases: TGCAGTGCTAGAGGACTAGCGGACCTTCTTTTTCCTGAGACCCAGTACTTC. It encodes CSARGLADLLFPETQYF.

This clonotype was counted between two and nine times. This sequence joins TRBV28 and TRBJ2-3, with 7 positions matching TRBD1. V lost 5 bases and J lost 2; bases outside the gene matches: 7. Germline loops: CDR1 MDHEN, CDR2 SYDVKM. The CDR3 consists of 15 residues. The CDR3 loop is CASSPDRVYTDTQYF. The CDR3 DNA sequence: TGTGCCAGCAGTCCCGACAGGGTTTACACAGATACGCAGTATTTT.

Many counts were recorded for this clonotype. The rearrangement joins TRBV7-9 to TRBJ1-2; D not resolved. The CDR3 consists of 11 residues. V was clipped by 1 base and J by 8 bases, with 5 bases between them. Per germline, CDR1 SEHNR and CDR2 FQNEAQ (reference sequence). CDR3 residues: CASSLGMGYTF. As DNA, the CDR3 is TGTGCCAGCAGCTTAGGAATGGGCTACACCTTC.

The V call is TRBV28, the J call TRBJ2-3, with 9 positions matching TRBD1. J was trimmed by 5 bases and V by 3 bases; bases with no gene match: 3. The germline CDR1 and CDR2 sequences are MDHEN and SYDVKM. This CDR3 contains 14 residues. The CDR3 sequence: CASSFTGGGDTQYF. CDR3 DNA sequence: TGTGCCAGCAGTTTCACAGGGGGCGGAGATACGCAGTATTTT. Full variable domain (outside the CDR3, taken from reference TRBV28 and TRBJ2-3): DVKVTQSSRYLVKRTGEKVFLECVQDMDHENMFWYRQDPGLGLRLIYFSYDVKMKEKGDIPEGYSVSREKKERFSLILESASTNQTSMYLCASSFTGGGDTQYFGPGTRLTVL.

The genes are TRBV2 and TRBJ2-1, with a tentative D call TRBD2 (5 bases). The CDR3 is 12 residues long. Germline CDR1 and CDR2: SNHLY and FYNNEI. V shed 8 bases and J shed 8 bases, with 13 bases lying between them. The CDR3: CASYDYGDEQFF. The CDR3 DNA sequence: TGTGCCAGCTACGATTACGGGGATGAGCAGTTCTTC.

The table lists this clonotype with many counts. V gene TRBV7-9 combines with J gene TRBJ1-2; TRBD1 might be the D (5 bases). The V gene lost 3 bases and the J gene lost 4 bases, with 18 bases spanning the gap. CDR1 and CDR2 (germline): SEHNR, FQNEAQ (reference sequence). The CDR3 sequence is 16 residues long. The CDR3 region has the DNA TGTGCCAGCAGCTTCACCGGGACCCACAATCGCTATGGCTACACCTTC. It codes for CASSFTGTHNRYGYTF. The full variable domain, in which reference TRBV7-9 and TRBJ1-2 provide the parts outside the CDR3, is DTGVSQNPRHKITKRGQNVTFRCDPISEHNRLYWYRQTLGQGPEFLTYFQNEAQLEKSRLLSDRFSAERPKGSFSTLEIQRTEQGDSAMYLCASSFTGTHNRYGYTFGSGTRLTVV.

The chain recombines TRBV7-8 with TRBJ2-3; 11 nucleotides agree with TRBD2. This CDR3 is built from 16 residues. V trimming: 5 bases; J trimming: 3 bases; junction bases outside the gene matches: 7. CDR1 SGHVS and CDR2 FQNEAQ come from the germline V gene. The CDR3 loop is CASSPVSGRVTDTQYF. CDR3 bases: TGTGCCAGCAGCCCAGTTAGCGGGAGGGTAACAGATACGCAGTATTTT.

This clonotype was seen repeatedly, ten times or more. The gene calls are TRBV12-3 or TRBV12-4 and TRBJ2-3; TRBD2 matches 8 bases. The CDR3 consists of 16 residues. After removal of 7 bases from V and 0 bases from J, the junction contained 9 bases not matched to a gene. Written as DNA, the CDR3 is TGTGCCAGCACCCAATCGGGGGGGCCTAGCACAGATACGCAGTATTTT. This translates into CASTQSGGPSTDTQYF.

This clonotype was recorded at least ten times. This chain connects TRBV29-1 to TRBJ2-1, with 13 positions matching TRBD2. This CDR3 contains 16 residues. The trim removed 3 bases at V and 2 bases at J, leaving 4 bases unmatched. Germline V gene sequence: CDR1 SQVTM, CDR2 ANQGSEA. CDR3 residues: CSVEGTSGKAYNEQFF. The DNA of the CDR3 is TGCAGCGTTGAGGGGACTAGCGGGAAGGCCTACAATGAGCAGTTCTTC.

The V gene is TRBV9, the J gene TRBJ2-5, with D uncertain. The CDR3 runs 12 residues. CDR1 SGDLS and CDR2 YYNGEE come from the germline V gene. V was clipped by 0 bases and J by 5 bases, with 5 bases between them. CDR3: CASSVDGETQYF. The CDR3 DNA is TGTGCCAGCAGCGTAGATGGGGAGACCCAGTACTTC.

The chain links TRBV5-5 to TRBJ2-7, with D maybe TRBD2 (5 bases). The V gene's germline CDR1 is SGHKS and CDR2 YYEKEE (reference sequence). The CDR3 is 13 residues long. The V end was cut by 7 bases, the J end by 2 bases, with 13 bases between. In DNA, the CDR3 is TGTGCCAGCGGCACCGGACTCCCCTACGAGCAGTACTTC. Its protein product is CASGTGLPYEQYF.

The sample holds a few counts of this clonotype. V gene TRBV7-9 combines with J gene TRBJ2-4; 10 positions agree with TRBD1. Trimming at V came to 5 bases and at J to 0 bases, leaving 4 bases not matched to a gene. The CDR3 spans 16 residues. In germline, CDR1 is SEHNR, CDR2 FQNEAQ (reference sequence). As DNA, the CDR3 is TGTGCCAGCAGCCCCGGGACAGGGGAAGCCAAAAACATTCAGTACTTC. Encoded protein: CASSPGTGEAKNIQYF. Complete variable domain (other parts from reference TRBV7-9 and TRBJ2-4): DTGVSQNPRHKITKRGQNVTFRCDPISEHNRLYWYRQTLGQGPEFLTYFQNEAQLEKSRLLSDRFSAERPKGSFSTLEIQRTEQGDSAMYLCASSPGTGEAKNIQYFGAGTRLSVL.

The chain uses TRBV20-1 and TRBJ1-2, with 7 bases identical to TRBD1. V lost 6 bases to trimming and J lost 2 bases; unmatched junction nucleotides: 12. Per germline, CDR1 DFQATT and CDR2 SNEGSKA (reference sequence). The CDR3 totals 15 residues. The CDR3 nucleotides read TGCAGTGCGAGTTCCGGGACAGAGAAAAACTATGGCTACACCTTC. This sequence encodes CSASSGTEKNYGYTF.

This clonotype showed up many times. The chain employs TRBV12-3 or TRBV12-4 and TRBJ2-1; D uncertain. The CDR3 loop spans 15 amino acids. V was pared by 3 bases and J by 0 bases, with 9 bases between. In DNA form, the CDR3 reads TGTGCCAGCAGTTTCGACTCCCCCTCCTACAATGAGCAGTTCTTC. This encodes CASSFDSPSYNEQFF.

The chain links TRBV12-3 or TRBV12-4 to TRBJ2-2; 11 positions match TRBD2. The CDR3 has 19 amino acids. V shed 7 bases and J 5 bases; nucleotides not matched to a gene: 18. CDR3 in amino acids: CASTPSPPRLAGLTGELFF. The CDR3 coding sequence is TGTGCCAGCACCCCATCCCCCCCCAGACTAGCGGGACTTACCGGGGAGCTGTTTTTT.

The rearrangement links TRBV5-1 to TRBJ2-7; D possibly corresponds to TRBD1 (6 bases). The CDR3 loop spans 14 amino acids. Trimming took off 4 bases at V and 3 bases at J, with 14 bases between the two ends. The V gene's germline CDR1 is SGHRS and CDR2 YFSETQ. The DNA for the CDR3 is TGCGCCAGCAGCCCGGACAGCGTGTACTACGAGCAGTACTTC. This translates into CASSPDSVYYEQYF.

The chain employs TRBV27 and TRBJ2-7; a possible D gene is TRBD1 (6 bases). The length of the CDR3 is 14 residues. V lost 4 bases and J 2 bases, leaving 12 bases between the germline ends. Per the germline V gene, CDR1 is MNHEY and CDR2 is SMNVEV (reference sequence). The CDR3 coding sequence is TGTGCCAGCAGTTCGCGGCCAGGGGCCTACGAGCAGTACTTC. Residues: CASSSRPGAYEQYF.

This clonotype was seen a few times. The rearrangement links TRBV6-1 to TRBJ1-6; 8 bases match TRBD1. Germline-derived CDR1 and CDR2 are MNHNS and SASEGT. There are 18 residues in the CDR3. The V and J ends lost 2 bases and 3 bases, in that order; junction bases with no gene match: 9. The CDR3 loop is CASSEIEVRGLYNSPLHF. The DNA of the CDR3 is TGTGCCAGCAGTGAAATAGAGGTCAGGGGGCTCTATAATTCACCCCTCCACTTT.

This clonotype was recorded a few times. This chain joins TRBV12-3 or TRBV12-4 and TRBJ2-7; D remains ambiguous. The germline V and J ends were trimmed by 6 bases and 5 bases, with 14 bases remaining between them. This CDR3 has 13 residues. The CDR3: CASSSERGDEQYF. CDR3 sequence (DNA): TGTGCCAGCAGCTCCGAACGAGGCGACGAGCAGTACTTC.

This clonotype has at least ten counts. The chain combines TRBV10-2 with TRBJ2-4; 7 positions match TRBD2. This CDR3 contains 16 residues. V was clipped by 2 bases and J by 1 base; unmatched bases: 5. Germline CDR1 reads WSHSY; CDR2 reads SAAADI. The CDR3 nucleotides read TGCGCCAGCAGTGAGGGTCCTAGCGGCGCCAAAAACATTCAGTACTTC. This sequence encodes CASSEGPSGAKNIQYF.

This clonotype turned up a few times. The chain recombines TRBV2 with TRBJ2-3; D is ambiguous. The V gene's germline CDR1 is SNHLY and CDR2 FYNNEI. V was cut by 1 base and J by 9 bases, with 8 bases left in between. CDR3 length: 12 residues. The CDR3 loop is CASSEVPWTQYF. In DNA, the CDR3 is TGTGCCAGCAGTGAAGTCCCATGGACGCAGTATTTT.

On this clonotype: At one end, the junction sequence differs from germline, possibly due to a read error. V gene TRBV29-1 combines with J gene TRBJ2-5, with D tentatively TRBD2 (5 bases). The germline gives CDR1 SQVTM, CDR2 ANQGSEA. The CDR3 is 12 amino acids. Written as DNA, the CDR3 is TGCAGCGTTGGACCTCCCGGGGAGATCCAGTACTTC. This sequence encodes CSVGPPGEIQYF.

CDR3 coding DNA: TGTGCCACCAGCAGAGACGGGACTAGCGGGAGCGACGACGATGAGCAGTTCTTC. It is translated as CATSRDGTSGSDDDEQFF. The genes are TRBV15 and TRBJ2-1; 14 bases line up with TRBD2. V shed 0 bases and J 8 bases; nucleotides not matched to a gene: 9. CDR3 length: 18 residues. The germline V gene encodes CDR1 LNHNV and CDR2 YYDKDF (reference sequence).

In its sample, this clonotype was seen a few times. CDR3 loop: CATSPGLGSGSYNEQFF. DNA for the CDR3: TGTGCCACCAGCCCCGGCCTCGGGTCCGGCTCCTACAATGAGCAGTTCTTC. The rearrangement joins TRBV24-1 to TRBJ2-1; D is unclear. The CDR3 is 17 amino acids. CDR1 KGHDR and CDR2 SFDVKD come from the germline V gene. The V end lost 7 bases, the J end lost 0 bases, and 18 bases lay between the germline ends.

This clonotype was found a few times. This chain connects TRBV12-3 or TRBV12-4 to TRBJ2-1, with 11 bases matching TRBD2. CDR3 size: 14 residues. V dropped 6 bases and J dropped 10; count of bases not matched to a gene: 8. CDR3 sequence reads: CASRILAGGDEQFF. The CDR3 DNA follows: TGTGCCAGCAGGATCTTAGCGGGAGGGGACGAGCAGTTCTTC.

The chain links TRBV9 to TRBJ2-1, with 7 bases identical to TRBD2. This CDR3 is built from 14 residues. Trimming removed 3 bases from V and 5 bases from J; junction bases left unmatched: 5. Germline assignment: CDR1 SGDLS and CDR2 YYNGEE. CDR3 sequence: CASSGGLPNNEQFF. For the CDR3, the DNA is TGTGCCAGCAGCGGGGGACTACCAAACAATGAGCAGTTCTTC.

Ten or more counts support this clonotype. CDR3: CASSFRQGPVDTEAFF. In nucleotides, the CDR3 is TGCGCCAGCAGCTTTCGGCAGGGGCCGGTGGACACTGAAGCTTTCTTT. The chain recombines TRBV5-1 with TRBJ1-1; a weak D match, TRBD1 (6 bases). This CDR3 has 16 amino acids. With 2 bases removed from V and 3 bases from J, the gap between germline ends came to 17 bases. CDR1 and CDR2 (germline): SGHRS, YFSETQ.

In DNA, the CDR3 is TGTGCCAGCAGTTATCACCGGGACAGGGACTACGAGCAGTACTTC. Its protein is CASSYHRDRDYEQYF. V is TRBV27 and J is TRBJ2-7; 9 positions match TRBD1. There are 15 residues in the CDR3. CDR1 MNHEY and CDR2 SMNVEV come from the germline V gene (reference sequence). J was trimmed by 3 bases and V by 4 bases; bases with no gene match: 7.

DNA for the CDR3: TGTGCCACCAGCAGACTAGCGGGAGTATCCAATGAGCAGTTCTTC. Encoded protein: CATSRLAGVSNEQFF. The chain carries TRBV15 and TRBJ2-1, with TRBD2 matching over 10 bases. Germline V gives CDR1 LNHNV, CDR2 YYDKDF (reference sequence). V trimming: 2 bases; J trimming: 6 bases; junction bases outside the gene matches: 4. The CDR3 consists of 15 residues.